This TCR beta chain was captured in a study of blood T cell repertoires in COVID-19 (dated by TCRdb to the early 2020s). For context, the study as a whole: Collaborator samples came from the United States, Italy and Spain and covered acute and convalescent phases of COVID-19. Deeply sampled blood TCRbeta repertoires from subjects exposed to, actively infected with, or recovered from COVID-19 were included in the dataset. The samples were drawn from two sources: the first 160 participants of the ongoing ImmuneRACE study, and 1,254 subjects contributed by 6 global collaborators. A freely available public database, intended as a resource for researchers studying the immune response to SARS-CoV-2, is where the repertoires were released. HLA class I and class II types, where available, came from metadata supplied by the sample provider rather than from assay-based typing. The material from the prospective study consisted of cDNA or gDNA derived from T cells, B-cell-depleted T cells, or PBMCs. The sample metadata nearly always contained a de-identified subject ID, COVID-19 status, age in years and sex.

For this clone: Its target antigen remains unknown. No much larger clonotype is one base removed from it; base qualities were not supplied.

The study at large found these results: The amount of clinical and demographic metadata varied by source and participant and was provided uncurated.

Whole blood was collected in K2EDTA tubes by collaborating institutions according to the institutions' own protocols. For TCRbeta analysis, collaborator samples were shipped as frozen whole blood, as isolated PBMCs, or as DNA extracted from either sample type. Reading the germline V gene gives CDR1 MNHEY and CDR2 SVGAGI. Cut back by 8 bases and 0 bases, the V and J ends lie 14 bases apart. Reading from cysteine to phenylalanine, the CDR3 counts 15 amino acids. Left in the record is the CDR3 DNA by itself, 45 bases read in frame from the first base. The immunoSEQ Assay, a bias-controlled multiplex PCR, was used to amplify TCRbeta CDR3 regions from genomic DNA. Per the source publication's procedure: The number of nucleated cells in each sample was estimated by amplification of reference gene primers within the assay. To quantify the absolute abundance of each unique TCRbeta CDR3 rearrangement, sequence reads were collapsed and filtered. For each sample, productive Simpson clonality was calculated as the square root of Simpson's diversity index over productive rearrangements. TCRdb obtained this table from immuneACCESS and retained in-frame rearrangements with V and J assigned. These tables miss some clones; where compared with another copy, unresolved V genes account for less than half of the shortfall, and the remainder is unexplained. The V and J calls and clone size are taken from that table; D and trimming were inferred from the DNA. This sample lists about 160,000 clones; just over 90% were detected once. The ten largest make up roughly 2.3% of the sample.

The source of this sequence is a young man with acute or convalescent COVID-19. Recombination joined TRBV6-5 with TRBJ2-4; a tentative D call is TRBD1 (5 bases match). Input material: peripheral blood. CDR3 region: CASGAAPLAKNIQYF. At the DNA level, the sequence is TGTGCCAGCGGGGCGGCTCCTCTAGCCAAAAACATTCAGTACTTC.